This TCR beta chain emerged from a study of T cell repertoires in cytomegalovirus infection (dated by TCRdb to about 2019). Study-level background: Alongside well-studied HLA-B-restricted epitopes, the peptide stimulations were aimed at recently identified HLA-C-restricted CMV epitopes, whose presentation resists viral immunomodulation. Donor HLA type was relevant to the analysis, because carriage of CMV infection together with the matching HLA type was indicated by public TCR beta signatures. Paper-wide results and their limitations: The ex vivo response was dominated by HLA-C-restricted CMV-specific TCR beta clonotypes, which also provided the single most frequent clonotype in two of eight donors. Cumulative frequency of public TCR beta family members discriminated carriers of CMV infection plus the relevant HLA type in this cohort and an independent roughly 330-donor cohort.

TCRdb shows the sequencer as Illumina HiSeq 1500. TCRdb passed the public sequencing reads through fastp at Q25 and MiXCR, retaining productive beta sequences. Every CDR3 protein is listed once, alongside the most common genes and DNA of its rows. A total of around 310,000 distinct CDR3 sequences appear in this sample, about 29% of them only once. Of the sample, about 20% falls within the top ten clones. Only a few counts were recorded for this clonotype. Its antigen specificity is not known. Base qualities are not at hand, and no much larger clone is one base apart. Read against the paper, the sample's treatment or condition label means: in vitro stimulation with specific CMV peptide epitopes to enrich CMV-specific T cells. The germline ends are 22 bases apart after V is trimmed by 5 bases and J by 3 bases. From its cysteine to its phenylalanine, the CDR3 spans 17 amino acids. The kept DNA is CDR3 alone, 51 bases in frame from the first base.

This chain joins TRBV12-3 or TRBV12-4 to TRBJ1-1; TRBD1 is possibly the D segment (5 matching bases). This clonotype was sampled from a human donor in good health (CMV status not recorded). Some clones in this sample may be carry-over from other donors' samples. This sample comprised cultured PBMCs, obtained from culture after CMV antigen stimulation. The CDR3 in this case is CASSPTSTGRVDTEAFF. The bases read TGTGCCAGCAGTCCTACCTCAACAGGACGGGTAGACACTGAAGCTTTCTTT.